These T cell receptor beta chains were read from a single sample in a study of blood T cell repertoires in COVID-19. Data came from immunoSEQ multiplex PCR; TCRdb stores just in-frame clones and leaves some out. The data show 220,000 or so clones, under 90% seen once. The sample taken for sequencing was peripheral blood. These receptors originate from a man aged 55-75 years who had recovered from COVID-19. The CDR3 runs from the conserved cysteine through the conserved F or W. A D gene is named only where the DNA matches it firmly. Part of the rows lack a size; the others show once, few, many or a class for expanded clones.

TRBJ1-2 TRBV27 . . CASSPRRENYGYTF TGTGCCAGCAGCCCGCGGCGGGAAAACTATGGCTACACCTTC
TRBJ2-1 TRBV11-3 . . CASSLGRYNEQFF TGTGCCAGCAGCTTAGGGAGGTACAATGAGCAGTTCTTC
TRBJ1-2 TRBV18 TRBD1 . CASSPLTGGEGVYGYTF TGTGCCAGCTCACCATTGACAGGGGGCGAGGGGGTCTATGGCTACACCTTC
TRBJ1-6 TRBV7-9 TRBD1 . CASSRQTTGVFSPLHF TGTGCCAGCAGCCGCCAGACTACAGGGGTTTTCTCACCCCTCCACTTT
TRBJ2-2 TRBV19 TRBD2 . CASSLPGLAGGRNTGELFF TGTGCCAGTAGTTTACCAGGACTAGCGGGGGGCCGGAACACCGGGGAGCTGTTTTTT
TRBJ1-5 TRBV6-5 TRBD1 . CASSRDSTNQPQHF TGTGCCAGCAGCCGGGACAGTACTAATCAGCCCCAGCATTTT
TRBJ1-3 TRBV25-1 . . CASSALTGGGNTIYF TGTGCCAGCAGTGCCCTTACGGGGGGTGGAAACACCATATATTTT
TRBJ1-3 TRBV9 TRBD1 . CASSRGQDSSGNTIYF TGTGCCAGCAGCCGTGGACAGGACTCCTCTGGAAACACCATATATTTT
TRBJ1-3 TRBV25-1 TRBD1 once CASSGQGTGNTIYF TGTGCCAGCAGTGGACAGGGGACGGGAAACACCATATATTTT
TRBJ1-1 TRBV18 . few CASSPKRDTEAFF TGTGCCAGCTCACCAAAGAGGGACACTGAAGCTTTCTTT
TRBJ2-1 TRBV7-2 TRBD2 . CASSLAGIAGGNEQFF TGTGCCAGCAGCTTAGCGGGAATAGCGGGAGGGAATGAGCAGTTCTTC
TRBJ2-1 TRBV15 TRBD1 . CATSRGTGGVSNEQFF TGTGCCACCAGCCGTGGGACAGGGGGGGTTTCCAATGAGCAGTTCTTC
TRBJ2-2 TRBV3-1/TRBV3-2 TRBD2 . CASSQDAGVGAGELFF TGTGCCAGCAGCCAAGATGCGGGGGTGGGCGCCGGGGAGCTGTTTTTT